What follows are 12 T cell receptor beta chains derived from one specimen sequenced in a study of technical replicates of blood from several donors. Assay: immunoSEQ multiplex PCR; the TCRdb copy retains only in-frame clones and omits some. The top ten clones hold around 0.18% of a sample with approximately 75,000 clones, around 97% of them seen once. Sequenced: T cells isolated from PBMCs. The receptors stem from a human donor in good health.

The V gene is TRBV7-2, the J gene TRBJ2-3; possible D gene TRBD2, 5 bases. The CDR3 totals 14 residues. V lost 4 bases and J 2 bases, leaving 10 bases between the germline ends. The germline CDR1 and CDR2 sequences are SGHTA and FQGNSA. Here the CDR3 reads CASSSGISTDTQYF. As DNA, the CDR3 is TGTGCCAGCAGCTCCGGGATTTCCACAGATACGCAGTATTTT.

The CDR3 region is CASSLGGHGWETQYF. For the CDR3, the DNA is TGTGCCAGCAGTTTGGGGGGGCACGGTTGGGAGACCCAGTACTTC. The chain couples TRBV28 to TRBJ2-5; TRBD2 is a possible D gene (7 bases). V gave up 3 bases and J gave up 5 bases, with 16 bases separating them. The length of the CDR3 is 15 residues. The V gene's germline CDR1 is MDHEN and CDR2 SYDVKM.

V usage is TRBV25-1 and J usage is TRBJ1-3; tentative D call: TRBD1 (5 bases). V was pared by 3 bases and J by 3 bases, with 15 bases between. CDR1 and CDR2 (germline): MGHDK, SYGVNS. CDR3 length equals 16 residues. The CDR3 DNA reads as TGTGCCAGCAGTGAGCCCGGGGGGAGGTTTGGAAACACCATATATTTT. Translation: CASSEPGGRFGNTIYF.

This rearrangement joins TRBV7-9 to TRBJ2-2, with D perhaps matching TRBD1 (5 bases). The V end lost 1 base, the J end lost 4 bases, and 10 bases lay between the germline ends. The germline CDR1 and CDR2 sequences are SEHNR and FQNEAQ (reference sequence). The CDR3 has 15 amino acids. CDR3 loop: CASSLGGWVTGELFF. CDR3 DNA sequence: TGTGCCAGCAGCTTAGGGGGCTGGGTCACCGGGGAGCTGTTTTTT.

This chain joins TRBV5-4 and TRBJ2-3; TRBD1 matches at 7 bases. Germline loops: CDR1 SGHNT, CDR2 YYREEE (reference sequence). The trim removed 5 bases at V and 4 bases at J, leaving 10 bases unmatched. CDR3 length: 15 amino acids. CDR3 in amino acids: CASSHWTGLPDTQYF. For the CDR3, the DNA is TGTGCCAGCAGTCACTGGACAGGTTTGCCAGATACGCAGTATTTT.

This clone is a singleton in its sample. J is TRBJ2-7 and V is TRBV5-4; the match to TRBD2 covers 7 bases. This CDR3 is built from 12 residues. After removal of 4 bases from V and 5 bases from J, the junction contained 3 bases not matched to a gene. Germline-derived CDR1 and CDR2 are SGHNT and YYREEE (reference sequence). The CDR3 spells CASSASGDEQYF. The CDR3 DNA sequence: TGTGCCAGCAGCGCTAGCGGAGACGAGCAGTACTTC.

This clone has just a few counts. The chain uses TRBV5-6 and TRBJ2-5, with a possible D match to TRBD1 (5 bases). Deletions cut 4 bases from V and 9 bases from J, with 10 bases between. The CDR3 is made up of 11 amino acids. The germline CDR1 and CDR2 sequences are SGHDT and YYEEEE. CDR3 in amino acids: CASSRGHSQYF. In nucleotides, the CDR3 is TGTGCCAGCAGCCGAGGACATTCCCAGTACTTC.

This chain's CDR3 is CASRRGTGASNEQFF. As DNA, the CDR3 is TGTGCCAGCAGACGGGGGACAGGAGCCAGCAATGAGCAGTTCTTC. The chain has TRBV6-5 and TRBJ2-1; 8 bases match TRBD1. This CDR3 is 15 amino acids long. V lost 6 bases to trimming and J lost 6 bases; unmatched junction nucleotides: 10. CDR1 is MNHEY and CDR2 is SVGAGI in the germline V gene.

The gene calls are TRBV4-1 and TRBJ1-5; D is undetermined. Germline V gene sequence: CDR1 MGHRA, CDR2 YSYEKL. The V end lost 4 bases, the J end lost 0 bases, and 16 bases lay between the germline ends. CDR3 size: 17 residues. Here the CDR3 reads CASSPYRTFNSNQPQHF. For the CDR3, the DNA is TGCGCCAGCAGCCCATATAGGACTTTCAATAGCAATCAGCCCCAGCATTTT.

CDR3 bases: TGCGCCAGCAGCGGGCACAGGGCGCTTAGCTCCTACGAGCAGTACTTC. Residues: CASSGHRALSSYEQYF. V and J are TRBV5-1 and TRBJ2-7; D possibly corresponds to TRBD1 (6 bases). The CDR3 runs 16 residues. Germline V gene sequence: CDR1 SGHRS, CDR2 YFSETQ. V lost 4 bases, J lost 0 bases, and 17 bases lay in between.

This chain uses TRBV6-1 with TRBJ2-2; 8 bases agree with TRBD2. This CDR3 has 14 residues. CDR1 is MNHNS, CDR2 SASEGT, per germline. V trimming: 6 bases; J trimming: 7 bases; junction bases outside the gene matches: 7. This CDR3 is CASSDGLASGELFF. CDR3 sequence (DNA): TGTGCCAGCAGCGACGGACTAGCAAGCGGGGAGCTGTTTTTT.

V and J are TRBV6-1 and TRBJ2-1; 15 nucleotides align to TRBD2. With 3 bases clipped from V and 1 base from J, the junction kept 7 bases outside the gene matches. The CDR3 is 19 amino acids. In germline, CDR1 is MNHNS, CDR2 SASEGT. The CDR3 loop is CASSDKGLAGGWSYNEQFF. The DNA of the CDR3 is TGTGCCAGCAGTGACAAGGGACTAGCGGGAGGATGGTCCTACAATGAGCAGTTCTTC.